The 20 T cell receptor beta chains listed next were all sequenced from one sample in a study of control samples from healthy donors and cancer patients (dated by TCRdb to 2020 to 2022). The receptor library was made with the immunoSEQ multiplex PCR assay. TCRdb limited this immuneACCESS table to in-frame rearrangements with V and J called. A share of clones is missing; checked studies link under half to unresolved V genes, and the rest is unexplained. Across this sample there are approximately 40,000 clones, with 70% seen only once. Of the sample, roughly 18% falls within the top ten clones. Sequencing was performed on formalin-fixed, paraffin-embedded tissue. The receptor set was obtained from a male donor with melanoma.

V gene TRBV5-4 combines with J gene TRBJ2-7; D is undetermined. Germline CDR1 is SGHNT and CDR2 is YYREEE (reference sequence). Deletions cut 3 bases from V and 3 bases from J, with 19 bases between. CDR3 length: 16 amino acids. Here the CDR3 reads CASSSAAHRWVYEQYF. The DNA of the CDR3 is TGTGCCAGCAGCTCGGCGGCTCACCGATGGGTCTACGAGCAGTACTTC.

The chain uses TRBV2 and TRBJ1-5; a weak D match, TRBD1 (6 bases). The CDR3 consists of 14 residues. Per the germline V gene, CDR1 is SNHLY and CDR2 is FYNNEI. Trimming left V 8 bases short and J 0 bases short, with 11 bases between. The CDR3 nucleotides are TGTGCCAGCGGGGGGCCCTATAGCAATCAGCCCCAGCATTTT. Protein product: CASGGPYSNQPQHF.

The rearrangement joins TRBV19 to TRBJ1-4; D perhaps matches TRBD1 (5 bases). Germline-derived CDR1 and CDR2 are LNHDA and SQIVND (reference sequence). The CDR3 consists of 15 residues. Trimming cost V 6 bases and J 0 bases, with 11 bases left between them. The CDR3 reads CASSPGRATNEKLFF. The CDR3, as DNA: TGTGCCAGTAGCCCAGGGCGTGCAACTAATGAAAAACTGTTTTTT. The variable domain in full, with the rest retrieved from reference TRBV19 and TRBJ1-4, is DGGITQSPKYLFRKEGQNVTLSCEQNLNHDAMYWYRQDPGQGLRLIYYSQIVNDFQKGDIAEGYSVSREKKESFPLTVTSAQKNPTAFYLCASSPGRATNEKLFFGSGTQLSVL.

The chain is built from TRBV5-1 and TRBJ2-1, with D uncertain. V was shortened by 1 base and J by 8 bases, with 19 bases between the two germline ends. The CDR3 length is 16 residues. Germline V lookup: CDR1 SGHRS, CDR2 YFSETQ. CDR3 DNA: TGCGCCAGCAGCTTGTCGGTCTCTGGCGGTGGCTATGAGCAGTTCTTC. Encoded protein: CASSLSVSGGGYEQFF. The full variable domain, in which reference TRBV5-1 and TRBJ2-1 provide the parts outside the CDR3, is KAGVTQTPRYLIKTRGQQVTLSCSPISGHRSVSWYQQTPGQGLQFLFEYFSETQRNKGNFPGRFSGRQFSNSRSEMNVSTLELGDSALYLCASSLSVSGGGYEQFFGPGTRLTVL.

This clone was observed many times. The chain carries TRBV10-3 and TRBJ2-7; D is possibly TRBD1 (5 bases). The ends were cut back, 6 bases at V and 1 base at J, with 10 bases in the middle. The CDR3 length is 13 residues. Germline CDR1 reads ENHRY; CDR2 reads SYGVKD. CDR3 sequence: CAIRGVQSYEQYF. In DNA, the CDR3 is TGTGCCATCAGAGGGGTGCAATCCTACGAGCAGTACTTC.

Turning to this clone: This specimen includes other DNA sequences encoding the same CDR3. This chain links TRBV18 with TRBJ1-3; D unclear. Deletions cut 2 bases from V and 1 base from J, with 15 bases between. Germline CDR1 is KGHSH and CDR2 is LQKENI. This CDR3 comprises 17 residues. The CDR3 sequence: CASSPSHHGHSGNTIYF. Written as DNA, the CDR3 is TGTGCCAGCTCACCAAGCCACCACGGTCATTCTGGAAACACCATATATTTT.

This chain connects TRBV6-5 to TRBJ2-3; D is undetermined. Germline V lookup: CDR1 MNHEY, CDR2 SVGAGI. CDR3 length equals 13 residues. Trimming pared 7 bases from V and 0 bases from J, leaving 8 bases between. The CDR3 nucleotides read TGTGCCAGCAAGGTCGGGAGCACAGATACGCAGTATTTT. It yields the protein CASKVGSTDTQYF.

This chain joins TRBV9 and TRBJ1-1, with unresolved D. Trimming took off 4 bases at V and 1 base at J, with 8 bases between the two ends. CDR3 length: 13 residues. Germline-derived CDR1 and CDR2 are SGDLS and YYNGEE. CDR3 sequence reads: CASSPHSNTEAFF. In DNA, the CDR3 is TGTGCCAGCAGCCCCCATTCGAACACTGAAGCTTTCTTT.

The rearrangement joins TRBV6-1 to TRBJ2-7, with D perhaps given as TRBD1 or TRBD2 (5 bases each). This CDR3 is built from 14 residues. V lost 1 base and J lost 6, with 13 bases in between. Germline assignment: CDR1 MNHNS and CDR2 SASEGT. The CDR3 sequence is CASSEVEQAGEQYF. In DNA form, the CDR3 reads TGTGCCAGCAGTGAAGTCGAACAGGCGGGCGAGCAGTACTTC.

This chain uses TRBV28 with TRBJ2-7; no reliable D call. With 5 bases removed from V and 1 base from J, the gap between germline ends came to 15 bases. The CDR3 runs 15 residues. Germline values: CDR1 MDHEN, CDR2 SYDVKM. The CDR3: CASSTLHALSYEQYF. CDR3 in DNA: TGTGCCAGCAGTACCCTCCATGCTTTGTCCTACGAGCAGTACTTC.

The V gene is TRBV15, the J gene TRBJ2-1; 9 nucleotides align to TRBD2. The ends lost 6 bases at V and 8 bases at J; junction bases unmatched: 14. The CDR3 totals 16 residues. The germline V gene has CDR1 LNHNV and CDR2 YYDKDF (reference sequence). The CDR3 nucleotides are TGTGCCACCAGGAGGCCAAAGGCGGGAGGGGAGGATGAGCAGTTCTTC. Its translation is CATRRPKAGGEDEQFF.

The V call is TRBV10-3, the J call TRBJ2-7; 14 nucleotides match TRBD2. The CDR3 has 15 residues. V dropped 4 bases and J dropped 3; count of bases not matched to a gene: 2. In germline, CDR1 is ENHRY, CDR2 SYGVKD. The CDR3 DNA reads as TGTGCCATCAGTGGCGGGACTAGCGGGAGCTACGAGCAGTACTTC. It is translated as CAISGGTSGSYEQYF.

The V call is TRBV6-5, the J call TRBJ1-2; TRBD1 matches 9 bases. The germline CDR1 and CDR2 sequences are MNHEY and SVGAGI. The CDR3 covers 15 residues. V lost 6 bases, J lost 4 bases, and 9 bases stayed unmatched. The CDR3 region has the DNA TGTGCCAGCAGGCAGGACAGGGGAGTTGGCTATGGCTACACCTTC. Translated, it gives CASRQDRGVGYGYTF.

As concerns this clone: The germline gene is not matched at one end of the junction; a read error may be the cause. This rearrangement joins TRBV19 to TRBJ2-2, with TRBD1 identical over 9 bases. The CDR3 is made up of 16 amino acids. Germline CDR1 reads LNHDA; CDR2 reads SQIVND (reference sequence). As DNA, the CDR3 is TGTGCCAGTAGTTTAGAAGACAGGGGGTACACCGGGGAGCTGTTTTTT. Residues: CASSLEDRGYTGELFF.

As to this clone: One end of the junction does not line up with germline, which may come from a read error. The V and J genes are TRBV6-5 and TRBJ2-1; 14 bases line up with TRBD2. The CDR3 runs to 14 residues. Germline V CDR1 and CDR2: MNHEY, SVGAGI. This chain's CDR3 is CASSYSGLAGASVF. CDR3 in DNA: TGTGCCAGCAGTTACTCGGGACTAGCGGGAGCATCGGTCTTC.

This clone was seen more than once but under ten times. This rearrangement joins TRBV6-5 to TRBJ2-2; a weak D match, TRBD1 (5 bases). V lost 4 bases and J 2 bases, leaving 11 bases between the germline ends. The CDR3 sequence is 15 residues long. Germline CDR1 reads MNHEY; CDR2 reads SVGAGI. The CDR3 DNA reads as TGTGCCAGCAGTTCGGGCAGGGTCAACACCGGGGAGCTGTTTTTT. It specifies CASSSGRVNTGELFF.

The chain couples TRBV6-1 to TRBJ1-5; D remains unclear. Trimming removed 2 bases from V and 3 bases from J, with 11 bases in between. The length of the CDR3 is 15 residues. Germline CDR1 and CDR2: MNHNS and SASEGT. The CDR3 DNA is TGTGCCAGCAGTGAATTGGGCCAGAACAATCAGCCCCAGCATTTT. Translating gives CASSELGQNNQPQHF.

The CDR3 is CASSRDSRMNTEAFF. The CDR3, as DNA: TGTGCCAGCAGCCGGGACAGTAGGATGAACACTGAAGCTTTCTTT. The rearrangement uses TRBV9 and TRBJ1-1; the match to TRBD1 covers 7 bases. Trimming cost V 4 bases and J 0 bases; bases outside gene matches: 6. Germline CDR1 reads SGDLS; CDR2 reads YYNGEE. This CDR3 region has 15 residues.

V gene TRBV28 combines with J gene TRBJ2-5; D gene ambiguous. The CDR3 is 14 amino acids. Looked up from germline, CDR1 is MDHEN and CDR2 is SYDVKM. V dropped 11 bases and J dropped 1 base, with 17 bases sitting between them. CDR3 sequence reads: CASSNPGSQETQYF. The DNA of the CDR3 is TGTGCCTCCTCGAATCCGGGCAGCCAAGAGACCCAGTACTTC.

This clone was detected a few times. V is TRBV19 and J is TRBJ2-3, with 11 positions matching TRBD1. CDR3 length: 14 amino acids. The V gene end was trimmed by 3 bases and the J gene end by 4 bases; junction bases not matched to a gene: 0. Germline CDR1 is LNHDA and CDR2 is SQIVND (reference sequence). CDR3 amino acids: CASSMGQGADTQYF. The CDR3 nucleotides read TGTGCCAGTAGTATGGGACAGGGGGCAGATACGCAGTATTTT.